This T cell receptor (beta chain) appears in the sequencing data of a study of identical twins. This clonotype was seen many times. The antigen remains undetermined. Each cDNA held unique molecular identifiers, and template switching gave it a universal primer site. Each CDR3 protein is one row after TCRdb ran MiXCR on the 5' RACE reads. The sample lists about 700,000 distinct CDR3 sequences, 8.6% seen once, with 0.75% to 1% in the top ten. Study results and caveats: Shared out-of-frame alpha sequences (those common to twins) showed excess low generation probability. Clonotypes of the beta chain that were abundant in cord blood carried fewer insertions (memory repertoires showed none).

This same sample was also part of a study on yellow fever vaccine responses in identical twins. That source notes: Reportedly, twins showed a vaccine T cell response that looked partly convergent and partly personalized.

Sequencing was carried out using PBMCs. The receptor comes from a woman between 18 and 30 years old in good health.

The CDR3 coding sequence is TGTGCCAGCAGTTTGAGGCAGACCCAAGAGACCCAGTACTTC. Its translation is CASSLRQTQETQYF. The rearrangement joins TRBV12-3 or TRBV12-4 to TRBJ2-5; no clear D gene. The CDR3 consists of 14 residues. The V and J ends lost 3 bases and 1 base respectively, with 9 bases between them.